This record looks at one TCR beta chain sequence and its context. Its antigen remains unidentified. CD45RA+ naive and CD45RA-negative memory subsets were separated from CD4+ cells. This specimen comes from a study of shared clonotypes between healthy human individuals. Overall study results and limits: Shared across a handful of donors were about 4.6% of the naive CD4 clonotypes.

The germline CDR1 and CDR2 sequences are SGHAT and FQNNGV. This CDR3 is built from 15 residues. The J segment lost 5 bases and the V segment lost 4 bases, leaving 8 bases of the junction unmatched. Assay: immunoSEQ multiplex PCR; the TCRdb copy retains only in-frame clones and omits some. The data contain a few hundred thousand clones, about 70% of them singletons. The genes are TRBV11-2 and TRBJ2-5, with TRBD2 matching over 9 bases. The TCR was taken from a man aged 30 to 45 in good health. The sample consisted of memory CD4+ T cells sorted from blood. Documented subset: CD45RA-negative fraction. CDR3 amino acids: CASSSLAGVRETQYF. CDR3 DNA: TGTGCCAGCAGCTCCTTAGCGGGAGTTAGGGAGACCCAGTACTTC.